Detailed here is one TCR beta chain. Antigen unknown. Germline CDR1 reads DFQATT; CDR2 reads SNEGSKA (reference sequence). J lost 1 base, V lost 6 bases, and 10 bases had no gene match. CDR3 size: 17 residues. TCRdb reanalysed the 5' RACE reads using MiXCR and keeps one entry per CDR3 protein. The sample contains approximately 560,000 distinct CDR3 sequences, roughly 17% of which appear only once. These data originate in a study of T-cell memory formation after mild COVID-19. Study conclusions and caveats: CD4+ contracting clones lay mainly in CM and EM, CD8+ ones in EMRA. Pre-infection memory harbored some responding clones, suggesting cross-reactive memory joined.

The V gene is TRBV20-1, the J gene TRBJ1-4, with 11 positions matching TRBD1. The sample comprised PBMCs or a T cell subset sorted from them (not recorded which). The TCR originated in an adult woman who had mild COVID-19 (a few samples of this study predate the infection). Cell type and time point are not known. The CDR3: CSAPGQGALGTNEKLFF. The CDR3 region has the DNA TGCAGTGCCCCTGGACAGGGGGCACTAGGAACTAATGAAAAACTGTTTTTT.